The table lists the clone carrying this T cell receptor beta chain with many counts. Building of the TCR beta libraries involved iRepertoire HTBI primers and Arm-PCR of CDR3 regions. TCRdb passed the multiplex PCR reads through MiXCR, listing each CDR3 protein once. The data contain 440,000 or so distinct CDR3 sequences, under 15% of them singletons. This record belongs to a study of regulatory T cells in long-lasting Graves disease. The germline CDR1 and CDR2 sequences are SEHNR and FQNEAQ (reference sequence). The CDR3 extends over 16 amino acids. V lost 1 base and J lost 5; bases outside the gene matches: 6. The time point here: newly diagnosed GD, antithyroid drugs for less than 3 months. The authors made the TCR library using RNA they extracted from PBMCs. These sequences were also reported in another study, on T cells in Graves' hyperthyroidism and ophthalmopathy. Turning to that study: HTBI primers drove first-round RT-PCR of the TCR CDR3. With a median lead of approximately six months before onset, the model predicted ophthalmopathy.

The clonotype was recovered from a woman aged 25 to 39 with Graves disease. Here the sequenced sample was peripheral blood mononuclear cells (PBMCs), taken at new diagnosis, from a patient treated with antithyroid drugs. The V and J genes are TRBV7-9 and TRBJ2-1, with TRBD1 matching over 9 bases. The CDR3 DNA follows: TGTGCCAGCAGCTTAGGGGACAGGGAAAGGGACAATGAGCAGTTCTTC. Protein: CASSLGDRERDNEQFF.